There are many counts of the clone carrying this TCR beta chain. The antigen remains unidentified. The data were obtained in a study of response to subunit inactivated influenza vaccine. The CDR3 has 17 residues. J was trimmed by 0 bases and V by 6 bases; bases with no gene match: 12. Germline V gives CDR1 MDHEN, CDR2 SYDVKM. Study-level points and caveats: Only a handful of new T cells, the authors suggested, are recruited with each seasonal influenza vaccination.

One entry per CDR3 protein results from TCRdb running MiXCR on the RT-PCR reads. This table has 650,000 to 850,000 distinct CDR3 sequences, about 15% appearing once. Material: PBMCs from blood, obtained around 14 days before vaccination. This receptor was obtained from a man in his fifties or sixties who received an inactivated influenza vaccine. The chain carries TRBV28 and TRBJ2-3; 7 positions agree with TRBD2. The CDR3 region is CASRYPSGTSSTDTQYF. The CDR3 coding sequence is TGTGCCAGCAGGTATCCTAGCGGAACCTCTAGCACAGATACGCAGTATTTT. The full variable domain, its missing parts supplied by reference TRBV28 and TRBJ2-3, is DVKVTQSSRYLVKRTGEKVFLECVQDMDHENMFWYRQDPGLGLRLIYFSYDVKMKEKGDIPEGYSVSREKKERFSLILESASTNQTSMYLCASRYPSGTSSTDTQYFGPGTRLTVL.